The 14 T cell receptor beta chains reported below all come from one sample, sequenced in a study of blood T cell repertoires in COVID-19. Sequenced by immunoSEQ multiplex PCR; TCRdb stores in-frame clones only, minus some. The sample has some 200,000 clones; around 90% are singletons. Sequenced: PBMCs or T cells enriched from blood (not recorded which). Receptors originate from a man aged 30-40 years in a cohort exposed to, infected with or recovered from COVID-19 (not recorded which).

V gene TRBV19 combines with J gene TRBJ2-2; no clear D gene. Trimming left V 0 bases short and J 3 bases short, with 2 bases between. The CDR3 runs to 13 residues. CDR1 and CDR2 (germline): LNHDA, SQIVND (reference sequence). The CDR3 spells CASSIDYTGELFF. The CDR3 bases are TGTGCCAGTAGTATAGACTACACCGGGGAGCTGTTTTTT.

The V gene is TRBV18, the J gene TRBJ2-7, with TRBD2 matching 12 bases. The CDR3 runs 16 residues. Trimming at V came to 3 bases and at J to 1 base, leaving 4 bases not matched to a gene. Germline V gives CDR1 KGHSH, CDR2 LQKENI. CDR3 DNA sequence: TGTGCCAGCTCACCTGCTAGCGGGAGGGCGTCCTACGAGCAGTACTTC. Translated: CASSPASGRASYEQYF. The full variable domain, rest sourced from reference TRBV18 and TRBJ2-7, is NAGVMQNPRHLVRRRGQEARLRCSPMKGHSHVYWYRQLPEEGLKFMVYLQKENIIDESGMPKERFSAEFPKEGPSILRIQQVVRGDSAAYFCASSPASGRASYEQYFGPGTRLTVT.

This clone has just one count. The chain combines TRBV27 with TRBJ2-2; no reliable D call. Germline CDR1 and CDR2: MNHEY and SMNVEV (reference sequence). This CDR3 is 14 amino acids long. The ends were cut back, 4 bases at V and 4 bases at J, with 10 bases in the middle. The CDR3 is CASSSSSPTGELFF. In DNA, the CDR3 is TGTGCCAGCAGTTCATCCTCTCCCACCGGGGAGCTGTTTTTT.

The chain combines TRBV4-2 with TRBJ2-7; the match to TRBD2 covers 7 bases. Looked up from germline, CDR1 is LGHNA and CDR2 is YNFKEQ. With V trimmed by 3 bases and J by 2 bases, 4 bases remained unmatched. The CDR3 extends over 14 amino acids. For the CDR3, the DNA is TGTGCCAGCAGCCAGGCTAGCGGCGCCTACGAGCAGTACTTC. It encodes CASSQASGAYEQYF.

V is TRBV6-6 and J is TRBJ2-3, with TRBD2 matching 12 bases. Germline V gene data show CDR1 as MNHNY and CDR2 as SVGAGI (reference sequence). CDR3 length: 16 residues. After removal of 2 bases from V and 3 bases from J, the junction contained 3 bases not matched to a gene. This chain's CDR3 is CASSYPTSGRTDTQYF. The CDR3, as DNA: TGTGCCAGCAGTTACCCGACTAGCGGGAGAACAGATACGCAGTATTTT.

The rearrangement links TRBV19 to TRBJ2-3; TRBD2 matches 8 bases. The CDR3 length is 15 residues. The germline CDR1 and CDR2 sequences are LNHDA and SQIVND (reference sequence). Losses at the gene ends were 6 bases for V and 3 bases for J; bases not matched to a gene: 8. The CDR3 bases are TGTGCCAGTAGCCCGTCGGGGGGGAGGACAGATACGCAGTATTTT. Its translation: CASSPSGGRTDTQYF.

This clone was recorded only once. This sequence joins TRBV12-3 or TRBV12-4 and TRBJ1-2; D not certain. Trimming cost V 4 bases and J 4 bases, with 7 bases left between them. The CDR3 extends over 12 amino acids. In nucleotides, the CDR3 is TGTGCCAGCAGTTCTGAGAGCTATGGCTACACCTTC. Protein product: CASSSESYGYTF.

This chain uses TRBV7-2 with TRBJ1-1; D uncertain. Between the trimmed V and J ends, which lost 1 base and 6 bases, there was a span of 6 bases. Germline V gene data show CDR1 as SGHTA and CDR2 as FQGNSA. The length of the CDR3 is 12 residues. CDR3 DNA sequence: TGTGCCAGCAGCTTAGATCGGGCTGAAGCTTTCTTT. Its translation: CASSLDRAEAFF.

The chain employs TRBV27 and TRBJ1-5; 9 nucleotides match TRBD1. CDR3 length: 14 amino acids. Trimming at V came to 4 bases and at J to 6 bases, leaving 4 bases not matched to a gene. Germline loops: CDR1 MNHEY, CDR2 SMNVEV (reference sequence). For the CDR3, the DNA is TGTGCCAGCAGTTGGACAGGGGCGGGTCAGCCCCAGCATTTT. This sequence encodes CASSWTGAGQPQHF.

The chain links TRBV19 to TRBJ2-7, with D possibly being TRBD1 (6 bases). V lost 6 bases to trimming and J lost 2 bases, with 20 bases between them. The CDR3 contains 16 residues. Germline CDR1 is LNHDA and CDR2 is SQIVND (reference sequence). CDR3 protein: CASRVSHRRGPYEQYF. In nucleotides, the CDR3 is TGTGCCAGTAGAGTATCCCACCGCAGGGGCCCCTACGAGCAGTACTTC.

The rearrangement uses TRBV5-1 and TRBJ2-7; TRBD2 matches at 7 bases. Trimming took 4 bases from V and 4 from J; bases not matched to a gene: 14. CDR3 length: 16 residues. CDR1 and CDR2 (germline): SGHRS, YFSETQ. Here the CDR3 DNA reads TGCGCCAGCAGCCCCGTTGCTAGCGGACTATCTTACGAGCAGTACTTC. Translation: CASSPVASGLSYEQYF.

The chain combines TRBV19 with TRBJ1-3; 8 bases are a match to TRBD1. The ends lost 4 bases at V and 4 bases at J; junction bases unmatched: 12. The CDR3 has 17 amino acids. The germline gives CDR1 LNHDA, CDR2 SQIVND (reference sequence). CDR3 bases: TGTGCCAGTAGTACCTCCGACAGGGGATACTCCGGAAACACCATATATTTT. It translates to CASSTSDRGYSGNTIYF.

This chain joins TRBV11-2 and TRBJ2-1; 9 bases map to TRBD1. CDR1 is SGHAT and CDR2 is FQNNGV in the germline V gene. The length of the CDR3 is 18 residues. After removal of 5 bases from V and 6 bases from J, the junction contained 17 bases not matched to a gene. This CDR3 is CASSLRTTGTGSLNEQFF. The CDR3 DNA follows: TGTGCCAGCAGCCTCCGGACTACCGGGACAGGGAGTCTCAATGAGCAGTTCTTC. The variable domain in full, completed from reference TRBV11-2 and TRBJ2-1, reads EAGVAQSPRYKIIEKRQSVAFWCNPISGHATLYWYQQILGQGPKLLIQFQNNGVVDDSQLPKDRFSAERLKGVDSTLKIQPAKLEDSAVYLCASSLRTTGTGSLNEQFFGPGTRLTVL.

This sequence joins TRBV3-1 (or the pseudogene TRBV3-2) and TRBJ2-7; 8 bases are shared with TRBD2. The trim removed 1 base at V and 6 bases at J, leaving 8 bases unmatched. CDR1 is LGHDT and CDR2 is YNNKEL in the germline V gene (reference sequence). The CDR3 consists of 15 residues. In nucleotides, the CDR3 is TGTGCCAGCAGCCAAGGCTCGGGAGGGTTTCTCGAGCAGTACTTC. This encodes CASSQGSGGFLEQYF.